This T cell receptor (beta chain) was documented in a study of cytomegalovirus exposure and HLA in healthy donors. Overall study: Unique TCRs numbering some 80 million, obtained from HLA-typed donors, made up an early data release.

Study outcomes and limitations: Productive status was seen about 90% or about 30% of the time for most TCR beta V segments in an earlier analysis.

Note on this clone: What it binds is unknown.

Primers: 60 Vbeta forward and 13 Jbeta reverse. TCRdb's copy holds only in-frame clones and misses some; the assay was immunoSEQ multiplex PCR. In the table there are 150,000 or so clones, 77% of which are singletons. The TCR sequence derives from a female donor in good health and CMV-seronegative. Sequenced: PBMCs.

The CDR3 region is CASSSSGGAGELFF. The CDR3 bases are TGTGCCAGCAGTTCCTCAGGGGGTGCCGGGGAGCTGTTTTTT. This chain joins TRBV2 and TRBJ2-2; 7 bases match TRBD1. This CDR3 has 14 residues. V gave up 5 bases and J gave up 6 bases; unmatched junction bases: 6. Per germline, CDR1 SNHLY and CDR2 FYNNEI.